The 14 T cell receptor beta chains below all came from one sample that was sequenced in a study of cytomegalovirus exposure and HLA in healthy donors. Here immunoSEQ multiplex PCR was the method, and the copy in TCRdb shows in-frame clones only, minus some. The table lists about 74,000 clones, roughly 94% of them singletons. The specimen was PBMCs. The receptors derive from a man younger than 35 in good health and CMV-seropositive.

The chain carries TRBV7-9 and TRBJ2-3, with 7 bases identical to TRBD1. The CDR3 has 14 residues. Unmatched junction bases numbered 2, after V lost 5 bases and J lost 0 bases. The germline V gene encodes CDR1 SEHNR and CDR2 FQNEAQ (reference sequence). The CDR3 DNA sequence: TGTGCCAGCAGCCCGGGACAGAGCACAGATACGCAGTATTTT. Its translation: CASSPGQSTDTQYF.

The chain combines TRBV10-1 with TRBJ2-1, with 8 bases fitting TRBD2. The ends lost 8 bases at V and 3 bases at J; junction bases unmatched: 9. The CDR3 has 15 amino acids. Germline-derived CDR1 and CDR2 are WNHNN and SYGVQD (reference sequence). This CDR3 reads CASGEGSGGYNEQFF. CDR3 DNA sequence: TGCGCCAGCGGCGAGGGGAGCGGGGGCTACAATGAGCAGTTCTTC.

V gene TRBV2 combines with J gene TRBJ2-1; 8 nucleotides match TRBD2. CDR3 length: 13 amino acids. Germline lookup yields CDR1 SNHLY and CDR2 FYNNEI. The junction had 10 bases not matched to a gene; V was cut back by 5 bases and J by 13 bases. The chain's CDR3 is CASSREGTYPQFF. As DNA, the CDR3 is TGTGCCAGCAGTCGGGAGGGGACTTATCCCCAGTTCTTC.

This clone was counted once. J is TRBJ2-3 and V is TRBV30; TRBD2 agrees at 13 bases. Trimming took 4 bases from V and 1 from J; bases not matched to a gene: 8. Germline lookup yields CDR1 GTSNPN and CDR2 SVGIG (reference sequence). The CDR3 extends over 17 amino acids. As DNA, the CDR3 is TGTGCCTGGAACCCGGGACTAGCGGGGATTCGCACAGATACGCAGTATTTT. It encodes CAWNPGLAGIRTDTQYF.

The rearrangement links TRBV28 to TRBJ2-7; 12 bases match TRBD2. V shed 5 bases, J shed 4 bases, and the junction held 12 bases outside the gene matches. The CDR3 sequence is 17 residues long. Per germline, CDR1 MDHEN and CDR2 SYDVKM. CDR3 in amino acids: CASSPTSGSFRIYEQYF. The DNA for the CDR3 is TGTGCCAGCAGTCCGACTAGCGGGAGTTTCCGTATTTACGAGCAGTACTTC.

Written as DNA, the CDR3 is TGTGCCAGCAACCCCGCAGCTAACTATGGCTACACCTTC. It encodes CASNPAANYGYTF. V gene TRBV28 combines with J gene TRBJ1-2; D not resolved. CDR1 and CDR2 (germline): MDHEN, SYDVKM. V lost 7 bases to trimming and J lost 0 bases, with 9 bases between them. CDR3 length: 13 amino acids.

The CDR3 nucleotides read TGTGCCAGCTCACCAGCGACAGGGAACCAGCCCCAGCATTTT. Protein: CASSPATGNQPQHF. The V call is TRBV18, the J call TRBJ1-5, with 7 bases that match TRBD1. Germline V gene data show CDR1 as KGHSH and CDR2 as LQKENI. Trimming at V came to 2 bases and at J to 7 bases, leaving 5 bases not matched to a gene. The CDR3 covers 14 residues.

The chain links TRBV28 to TRBJ1-5, with 7 nucleotides matching TRBD1. With V trimmed by 5 bases and J by 3 bases, 7 bases remained unmatched. Germline CDR1 is MDHEN and CDR2 is SYDVKM. This CDR3 has 15 amino acids. The CDR3 region has the DNA TGTGCCAGCAGTCGATCGGGACAGCCCAATCAGCCCCAGCATTTT. Translated: CASSRSGQPNQPQHF.

The V and J genes are TRBV6-1 and TRBJ2-7; D may be TRBD2 (6 bases). Per the germline V gene, CDR1 is MNHNS and CDR2 is SASEGT. Trimming removed 6 bases from V and 3 bases from J, with 9 bases in between. The CDR3 length is 12 residues. The CDR3 coding sequence is TGTGCCAGCAGAAGAGCGGGCTACGAGCAGTACTTC. Translating it yields CASRRAGYEQYF.

The chain links TRBV7-6 to TRBJ2-2; D not resolved. With 3 bases removed from V and 2 bases from J, the gap between germline ends came to 4 bases. The V gene's germline CDR1 is SGHVS and CDR2 FNYEAQ. This CDR3 has 13 amino acids. The DNA of the CDR3 is TGTGCCAGCAGCTTTAAAAACACCGGGGAGCTGTTTTTT. It translates to CASSFKNTGELFF. The whole variable domain, remainder taken from reference TRBV7-6 and TRBJ2-2, is GAGVSQSPRYKVTKRGQDVALRCDPISGHVSLYWYRQALGQGPEFLTYFNYEAQQDKSGLPNDRFSAERPEGSISTLTIQRTEQRDSAMYRCASSFKNTGELFFGEGSRLTVL.

The rearrangement joins TRBV6-1 to TRBJ1-5; D not resolved. The CDR3 is 13 amino acids. Trimming stripped 7 bases from V and 4 bases from J, with 11 bases between. CDR1 and CDR2 (germline): MNHNS, SASEGT. Written as DNA, the CDR3 is TGTGCCAGCAATTCCCCGGGGAATCAGCCCCAGCATTTT. Translated: CASNSPGNQPQHF.

This CDR3 reads CASSPTTGTSEKLFF. The CDR3 region has the DNA TGCGCCAGCAGCCCAACGACAGGGACAAGTGAAAAACTGTTTTTT. This sequence joins TRBV5-1 and TRBJ1-4; TRBD1 agrees at 7 bases. The V gene's germline CDR1 is SGHRS and CDR2 YFSETQ. CDR3 length: 15 residues. V dropped 4 bases and J dropped 7; count of bases not matched to a gene: 10.

The genes are TRBV5-4 and TRBJ1-1, with 7 bases matching TRBD1. The V and J ends lost 6 bases and 4 bases, in that order; junction bases with no gene match: 6. CDR3 length equals 13 residues. The germline V gene encodes CDR1 SGHNT and CDR2 YYREEE (reference sequence). DNA for the CDR3: TGTGCCAGCATCAGACAGGGAGGCACTGAAGCTTTCTTT. Amino acids: CASIRQGGTEAFF.

J is TRBJ2-1 and V is TRBV27, with TRBD2 matching 7 bases. The length of the CDR3 is 14 residues. Per the germline V gene, CDR1 is MNHEY and CDR2 is SMNVEV (reference sequence). J lost 10 bases, V lost 11 bases, and 17 bases had no gene match. The CDR3 loop reads CALPGGRALGEQFF. CDR3 nucleotide sequence: TGTGCCTTACCCGGGGGGAGGGCCCTAGGGGAGCAGTTCTTC.